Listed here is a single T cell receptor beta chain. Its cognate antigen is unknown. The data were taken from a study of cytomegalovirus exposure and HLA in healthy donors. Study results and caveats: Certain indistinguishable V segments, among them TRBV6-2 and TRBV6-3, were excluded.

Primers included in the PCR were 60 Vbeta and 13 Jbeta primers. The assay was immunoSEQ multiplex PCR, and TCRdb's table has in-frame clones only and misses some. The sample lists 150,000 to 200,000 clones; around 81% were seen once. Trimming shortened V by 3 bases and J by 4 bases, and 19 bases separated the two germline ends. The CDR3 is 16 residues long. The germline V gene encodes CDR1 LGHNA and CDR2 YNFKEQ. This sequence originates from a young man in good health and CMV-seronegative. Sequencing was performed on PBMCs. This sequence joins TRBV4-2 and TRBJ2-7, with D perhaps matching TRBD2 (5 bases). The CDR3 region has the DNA TGTGCCAGCAGCCACCCAACCCCCCCGGACTCTTACGAGCAGTACTTC. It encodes CASSHPTPPDSYEQYF.